This TCR beta chain comes out of a study of early T cells in non-severe SARS-CoV-2 infection. MiXCR was run by TCRdb on the 5' RACE reads, yielding one entry per CDR3 protein. Of around 70,000 distinct CDR3 sequences listed, 9% to 10% were seen once; the top ten hold roughly a sixth. This clonotype came up many times. J gave up 0 bases and V 1 base, and 2 bases lay outside the gene matches. The CDR3 runs 14 residues. Germline CDR1 is DFQATT and CDR2 is SNEGSKA (reference sequence). The genes are TRBV20-1 and TRBJ1-1; 7 bases match TRBD1. Specimen: whole blood, collected at baseline. This receptor was identified in an adult who was a healthcare worker with PCR-confirmed SARS-CoV-2 infection or an uninfected control (not recorded which). DNA for the CDR3: TGCAGTGCTAGAGCTGACAGGGTGAACACTGAAGCTTTCTTT. Protein: CSARADRVNTEAFF.